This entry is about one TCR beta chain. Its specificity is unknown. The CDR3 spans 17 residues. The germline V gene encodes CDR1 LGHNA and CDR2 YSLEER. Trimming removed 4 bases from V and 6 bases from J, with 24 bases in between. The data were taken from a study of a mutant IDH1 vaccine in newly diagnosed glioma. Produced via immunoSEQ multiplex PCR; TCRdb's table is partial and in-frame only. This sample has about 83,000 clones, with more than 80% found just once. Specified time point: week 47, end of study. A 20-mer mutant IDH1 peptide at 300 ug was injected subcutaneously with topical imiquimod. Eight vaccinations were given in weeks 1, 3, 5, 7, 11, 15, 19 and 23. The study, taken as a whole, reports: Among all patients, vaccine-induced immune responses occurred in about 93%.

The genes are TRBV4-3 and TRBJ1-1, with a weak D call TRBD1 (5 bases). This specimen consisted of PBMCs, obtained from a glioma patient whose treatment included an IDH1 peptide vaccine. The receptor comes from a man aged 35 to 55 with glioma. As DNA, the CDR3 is TGCGCCAGCAGCCCAGGGCAGGGCACCTACAGTCGCCCTGAAGCTTTCTTT. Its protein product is CASSPGQGTYSRPEAFF.